This T cell receptor (beta chain) was found in a study of blood T cell repertoires in COVID-19. About the study: Researchers got acute and convalescent COVID-19 samples from the United States, Italy and Spain. T cells, B-cell-depleted T cells, or PBMCs provided the cDNA or gDNA that served as material.

Clones were sequenced by immunoSEQ multiplex PCR, and TCRdb holds only the in-frame ones, with some missing. The sample contains about 230,000 clones, 90% of which appear only once. The sequencing sample was made of peripheral blood. The TCR comes from a man aged 30-40 years with COVID-19, enrolled during active disease.

The CDR3 protein is CASSEQNGSNQPQHF. CDR3 sequence (DNA): TGTGCCAGCAGTGAACAAAACGGTAGCAATCAGCCCCAGCATTTT. The V gene is TRBV6-1, the J gene TRBJ1-5; no definite D call. The V and J ends lost 2 bases and 0 bases respectively, with 8 bases between them. The CDR3 totals 15 residues. The V gene's germline CDR1 is MNHNS and CDR2 SASEGT.